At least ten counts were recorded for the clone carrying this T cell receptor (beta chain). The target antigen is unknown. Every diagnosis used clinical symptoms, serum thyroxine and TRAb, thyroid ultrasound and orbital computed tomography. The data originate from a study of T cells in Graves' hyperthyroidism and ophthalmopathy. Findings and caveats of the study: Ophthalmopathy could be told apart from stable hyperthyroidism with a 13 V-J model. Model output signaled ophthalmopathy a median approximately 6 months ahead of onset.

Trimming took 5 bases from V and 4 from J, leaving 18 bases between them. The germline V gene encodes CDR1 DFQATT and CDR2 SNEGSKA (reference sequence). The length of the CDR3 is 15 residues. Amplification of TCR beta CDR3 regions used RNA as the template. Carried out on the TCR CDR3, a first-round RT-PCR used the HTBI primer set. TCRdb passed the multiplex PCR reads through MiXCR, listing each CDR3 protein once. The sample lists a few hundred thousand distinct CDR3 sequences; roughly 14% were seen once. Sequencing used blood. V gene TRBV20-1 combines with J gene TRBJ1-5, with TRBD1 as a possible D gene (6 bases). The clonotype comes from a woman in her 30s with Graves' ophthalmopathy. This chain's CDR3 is CSASGHLGANQPQHF. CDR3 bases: TGCAGTGCTTCGGGCCATTTGGGGGCTAATCAGCCCCAGCATTTT.